A single T cell receptor beta chain is shown here with its context. The data stem from a study of blood T cell repertoires in COVID-19. Across the study: Sites in the United States, Italy and Spain provided acute and convalescent COVID-19 samples.

Per the original methods: Estimated nucleated cell counts came from reference gene primer amplification. The method was immunoSEQ multiplex PCR; TCRdb's version includes in-frame clones alone and lacks a portion of them. That table gives V, J and clone size, and the DNA gave D and trimming. This table has fewer than 300,000 clones, 70% to 85% appearing once. Patients at the Seattle site were enrolled during active infection and followed longitudinally. CDR1 SGHDT and CDR2 YYEEEE come from the germline V gene. The CDR3 sequence is 15 residues long. V lost 0 bases, J lost 4 bases, and 13 bases lay in between.

The origin of this receptor is a human donor with COVID-19, enrolled during active disease. The donor label of this sample is uncertain. Material: peripheral blood. The chain links TRBV5-6 to TRBJ1-2; D call uncertain. This CDR3 reads CASSLGQAPTYGYTF. The CDR3 bases are TGTGCCAGCAGCTTGGGTCAGGCTCCGACCTATGGCTACACCTTC.